Below, one TCR beta chain is given with its context. These data belong to a study of blood T cell repertoires in COVID-19. Study-level background: Sample material is recorded as cDNA or gDNA derived from T cells, B-cell-depleted T cells, or PBMCs.

CDR3 length: 14 amino acids. Germline assignment: CDR1 ENHRY and CDR2 SYGVKD. V lost 4 bases and J 5 bases, leaving 14 bases between the germline ends. Repertoires were generated with immunoSEQ multiplex PCR, while TCRdb's copy carries only in-frame clones and drops some. The sample consists of 150,000 to 200,000 clones, around 84% of them appearing once. The receptor was derived from a woman older than 75 with acute or convalescent COVID-19. The gene calls are TRBV10-3 and TRBJ1-1; no clear D gene. Sequencing was performed on peripheral blood. The CDR3 loop is CAISGIGVRTEAFF. The DNA for the CDR3 is TGTGCCATCAGTGGGATCGGGGTAAGGACTGAAGCTTTCTTT.